A selection of T cell receptor beta chains follows, all from one sample in a study of cytomegalovirus exposure and HLA in healthy donors. TCRdb keeps only in-frame clones here, not all; method: immunoSEQ multiplex PCR. This table has some 150,000 clones, 76% appearing once. The material sequenced was PBMCs. These receptors all stem from a female donor in good health and CMV-seropositive. CDR3s leave out the opening cysteine and the closing phenylalanine or tryptophan.

v_call	j_call	cdr3_aa
TRBV11-2	TRBJ2-3	ASSPRSAISTDTQY
TRBV4-2	TRBJ2-2	ASSQGKRANTGELF
TRBV5-6	TRBJ2-2	ASSRLGTGGNTGELF
TRBV7-2	TRBJ1-3	ASSTDRGPGNTIY
TRBV19	.	ASRIGGGTDEQY
TRBV6-4	.	PGLAGVGEQY
TRBV7-2	TRBJ2-1	ASRNYRGNEQF
TRBV18	TRBJ1-2	ASSPGTGSSGGYT
TRBV6-6	TRBJ1-1	ASRETANTEAF
TRBV7-9	TRBJ1-2	ASSDTGTNYGYT
TRBV10-3	TRBJ2-7	AIRPTGDRSYEQY
TRBV11-1	TRBJ2-7	ASSRGQVLSYEQY
TRBV25-1	TRBJ2-1	ASSESEGDSTYNEQF
TRBV7-3	TRBJ1-6	ASSLTGENSPLH
TRBV2	TRBJ1-2	ASSPGTGGHGYT
TRBV7-6	TRBJ1-5	ASSSGDQPQH
TRBV28	TRBJ2-7	ASSPGGQGVYEQY
TRBV6-5	TRBJ1-1	ASTPPQGSDTEAF
TRBV6-5	TRBJ2-7	ASSFTTGRVY